This passage covers 19 T cell receptor beta chains from one sample sequenced in a study of early T cells in non-severe SARS-CoV-2 infection. TCRdb re-called the 5' RACE reads through MiXCR, storing one row per CDR3 protein. Of 25,000 to 35,000 distinct CDR3 sequences listed, 5% to 5.5% are singletons. The sequenced material came from whole blood. The receptors come from an adult who was a healthcare worker with PCR-confirmed SARS-CoV-2 infection or an uninfected control (not recorded which).

This clonotype was detected a few times. The chain employs TRBV9 and TRBJ2-5; D may match TRBD1 or TRBD2 (5 bases each). This CDR3 contains 16 residues. With 0 bases removed from V and 1 base from J, the gap between germline ends came to 13 bases. Germline-derived CDR1 and CDR2 are SGDLS and YYNGEE. CDR3 sequence (DNA): TGTGCCAGCAGCGTAGCATGGGACGCCAGCCAAGAGACCCAGTACTTC. Its protein product is CASSVAWDASQETQYF.

This clonotype appeared many times. The chain recombines TRBV12-3 or TRBV12-4 with TRBJ1-1, with 11 bases aligning to TRBD1. CDR3 length equals 14 residues. V trimming: 6 bases; J trimming: 4 bases; junction bases outside the gene matches: 4. The CDR3 DNA reads as TGTGCCAGCAGCACCGGGACAGGGGGCACTGAAGCTTTCTTT. As protein: CASSTGTGGTEAFF.

This clonotype has a count of ten or more. V gene TRBV29-1 combines with J gene TRBJ2-7, with 8 bases identical to TRBD1. CDR1 SQVTM and CDR2 ANQGSEA come from the germline V gene. J gave up 6 bases and V 3 bases, and 4 bases lay outside the gene matches. The CDR3 runs 12 residues. The CDR3 here is CSVDQGAGEQYF. The CDR3 nucleotides are TGCAGCGTTGATCAGGGGGCTGGCGAGCAGTACTTC.

This clonotype showed up many times. The CDR3 region is CSVGQGLFSEQFF. In nucleotides, the CDR3 is TGCAGCGTCGGACAGGGGTTATTCTCTGAGCAGTTCTTC. The chain is built from TRBV29-1 and TRBJ2-1; 9 bases agree with TRBD1. This CDR3 has 13 amino acids. Trimming removed 6 bases from V and 9 bases from J; junction bases left unmatched: 9. Germline V gene sequence: CDR1 SQVTM, CDR2 ANQGSEA.

This clonotype was recorded at least ten times. V gene TRBV20-1 combines with J gene TRBJ1-1; D is possibly TRBD1 (6 bases). Trimming removed 5 bases from V and 8 bases from J, with 18 bases in between. The germline gives CDR1 DFQATT, CDR2 SNEGSKA (reference sequence). The CDR3 totals 13 residues. DNA for the CDR3: TGCAGTGCTCATAAACAGGGTCATGGGGAAGCTTTCTTT. Its translation is CSAHKQGHGEAFF.

The chain joins TRBV7-2 to TRBJ2-7; maybe TRBD1 (6 bases). Trimming stripped 3 bases from V and 2 bases from J, with 11 bases between. The CDR3 is 14 residues long. The germline gives CDR1 SGHTA, CDR2 FQGNSA. The CDR3 spells CASSFMDRTYEQYF. The DNA for the CDR3 is TGTGCCAGCAGCTTCATGGACAGAACCTACGAGCAGTACTTC.

Many counts were recorded for this clonotype. The chain uses TRBV28 and TRBJ1-5; TRBD1 is a possible D gene (5 bases). The germline V gene has CDR1 MDHEN and CDR2 SYDVKM. This CDR3 region has 12 residues. Trimming pared 11 bases from V and 6 bases from J, leaving 14 bases between. The DNA of the CDR3 is TGTGCCCCGGGGCGGGGTACTCAGCCCCAGCATTTT. It encodes CAPGRGTQPQHF.

This clonotype was counted only a few times. The gene calls are TRBV7-8 and TRBJ2-3, with 15 bases aligning to TRBD2. The V gene's germline CDR1 is SGHVS and CDR2 FQNEAQ. The CDR3 spans 14 residues. V dropped 5 bases and J dropped 14; count of bases not matched to a gene: 8. CDR3 coding DNA: TGTGCCAGCAGCCCGGGACTAGCGGGAGGCCCGCCGTATTTT. Translating it yields CASSPGLAGGPPYF.

This clonotype was detected ten times or more. The chain recombines TRBV4-3 with TRBJ1-6; 10 bases align to TRBD1. The CDR3 extends over 16 amino acids. Germline V CDR1 and CDR2: LGHNA, YSLEER. Trimming removed 1 base from V and 5 bases from J; junction bases left unmatched: 2. CDR3 residues: CASSQGTGGNNSPLHF. CDR3 nucleotides: TGCGCCAGCAGCCAAGGGACAGGGGGGAATAATTCACCCCTCCACTTT.

This clonotype was picked up a small number of times. V gene TRBV18 combines with J gene TRBJ2-3; TRBD2 matches at 9 bases. Trimming removed 3 bases from V and 3 bases from J; junction bases left unmatched: 7. The CDR3 is 16 residues long. The germline gives CDR1 KGHSH, CDR2 LQKENI. CDR3 residues: CASSPSWTSDTDTQYF. The CDR3 coding sequence is TGTGCCAGCTCACCCTCATGGACTAGCGATACAGATACGCAGTATTTT.

This clonotype was seen ten or more times. The chain has TRBV3-1 and TRBJ2-7; TRBD2 matches 8 bases. CDR1 is LGHDT and CDR2 is YNNKEL in the germline V gene (reference sequence). V shed 3 bases, J shed 5 bases, and the junction held 6 bases outside the gene matches. CDR3 length: 14 amino acids. CDR3 in amino acids: CASSQGTSSHEQYF. CDR3 DNA: TGTGCCAGCAGCCAGGGGACTAGTTCCCACGAGCAGTACTTC.

This clonotype was observed once. The chain recombines TRBV7-3 with TRBJ2-7, with D tentatively TRBD1 or TRBD2 (5 bases each). The length of the CDR3 is 18 residues. V lost 4 bases, J lost 3 bases, and 25 bases lay in between. The germline gives CDR1 SGHTA, CDR2 FQGTGA. This CDR3 is CASSSPGPQPGSYYEQYF. In DNA, the CDR3 is TGTGCCAGCAGCTCGCCGGGACCCCAACCCGGGTCCTACTACGAGCAGTACTTC.

This clonotype was counted between two and nine times. This chain uses TRBV6-4 with TRBJ2-2; D is perhaps TRBD2 (5 bases). Trimming removed 5 bases at V and 3 bases at J, with 10 bases between. Germline CDR1 MRHNA, CDR2 SNTAGT. The CDR3 loop spans 14 amino acids. CDR3 amino acids: CASSPKADTGELFF. DNA of the CDR3: TGTGCCAGCAGTCCCAAAGCGGACACCGGGGAGCTGTTTTTT.

This clonotype was picked up a small number of times. The gene calls are TRBV7-3 and TRBJ2-1, with 13 bases fitting TRBD2. Germline CDR1 and CDR2: SGHTA and FQGTGA. The CDR3 sequence is 15 residues long. After removal of 5 bases from V and 9 bases from J, the junction contained 7 bases not matched to a gene. The DNA for the CDR3 is TGTGCCAGCAGCCCCCGGACTAGCGGGAGTACTGAGCAGTTCTTC. This encodes CASSPRTSGSTEQFF.

V is TRBV3-1 and J is TRBJ2-7, with 9 bases matching TRBD1. From germline, CDR1 is LGHDT and CDR2 YNNKEL (reference sequence). This CDR3 region has 14 residues. Trimming removed 4 bases from V and 7 bases from J; junction bases left unmatched: 8. The CDR3 here is CASSPGTGRREQYF. CDR3 nucleotides: TGTGCCAGCAGCCCCGGGACAGGGCGTCGGGAGCAGTACTTC.

This clonotype was counted only a few times. This rearrangement joins TRBV2 to TRBJ2-3, with 14 bases fitting TRBD2. The CDR3 totals 15 residues. Looked up from germline, CDR1 is SNHLY and CDR2 is FYNNEI. The V segment lost 8 bases and the J segment 4 bases; nucleotides outside the gene matches: 5. In DNA form, the CDR3 reads TGTGCCAGCGGGAGGGGACTAGCGGGAGCAGATACGCAGTATTTT. Encoded protein: CASGRGLAGADTQYF. Full variable domain (rest looked up from reference TRBV2 and TRBJ2-3): EPEVTQTPSHQVTQMGQEVILRCVPISNHLYFYWYRQILGQKVEFLVSFYNNEISEKSEIFDDQFSVERPDGSNFTLKIRSTKLEDSAMYFCASGRGLAGADTQYFGPGTRLTVL.

A few counts support this clonotype. The V call is TRBV28, the J call TRBJ1-6, with 9 bases identical to TRBD1. Germline V gene lookup returns CDR1 MDHEN and CDR2 SYDVKM. The trim removed 5 bases at V and 9 bases at J, leaving 8 bases unmatched. CDR3 length: 15 amino acids. The CDR3 sequence: CASSAGQGLVSPLHF. In nucleotides, the CDR3 is TGTGCCAGCAGTGCAGGACAGGGGCTGGTTTCACCCCTCCACTTT.

This clonotype was picked up many times. This chain links TRBV5-1 with TRBJ2-7, with TRBD1 matching over 8 bases. This CDR3 spans 15 amino acids. V lost 2 bases, J lost 5 bases, and 9 bases stayed unmatched. The germline V gene encodes CDR1 SGHRS and CDR2 YFSETQ. In DNA form, the CDR3 reads TGCGCCAGCAGCTTCCGAGGACAGGGCGTCCACGAGCAGTACTTC. This translates into CASSFRGQGVHEQYF.

This clonotype showed up many times. This chain joins TRBV20-1 and TRBJ2-5; a possible D gene is TRBD1 (6 bases). Trimming cost V 3 bases and J 1 base, with 12 bases left between them. From germline, CDR1 is DFQATT and CDR2 SNEGSKA (reference sequence). CDR3 length: 14 amino acids. The CDR3 DNA is TGCAGTGCTAGGGACAGCCTTTTCCAAGAGACCCAGTACTTC. Translated: CSARDSLFQETQYF.